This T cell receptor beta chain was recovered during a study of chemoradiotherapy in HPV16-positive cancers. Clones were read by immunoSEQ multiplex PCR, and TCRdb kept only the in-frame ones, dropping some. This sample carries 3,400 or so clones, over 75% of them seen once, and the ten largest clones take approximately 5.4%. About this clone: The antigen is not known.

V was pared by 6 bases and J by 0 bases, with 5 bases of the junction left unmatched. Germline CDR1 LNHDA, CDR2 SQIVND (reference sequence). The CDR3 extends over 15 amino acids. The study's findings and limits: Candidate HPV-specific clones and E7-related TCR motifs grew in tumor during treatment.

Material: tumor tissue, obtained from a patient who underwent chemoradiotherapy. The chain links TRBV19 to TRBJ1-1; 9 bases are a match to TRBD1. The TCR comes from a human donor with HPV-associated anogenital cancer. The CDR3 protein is CASRPQGALNTEAFF. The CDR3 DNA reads TGTGCCAGTAGACCACAGGGGGCCTTGAACACTGAAGCTTTCTTT.